This TCR beta chain is from a study of cytomegalovirus exposure and HLA in healthy donors. The repertoire was sequenced with immunoSEQ multiplex PCR; TCRdb's copy has only in-frame clones and lacks some. This repertoire shows approximately 130,000 clones, over 75% found once; its top ten account for roughly 2%. The germline V gene has CDR1 SEHNR and CDR2 FQNEAQ (reference sequence). The V end was cut by 3 bases, the J end by 2 bases, with 8 bases between. The CDR3 is 14 residues long. As to this clone: Its antigen is unidentified.

Study findings and constraints: Altogether, 150 to 200 TCR beta chains were recorded as cytomegalovirus-associated. Later, an analysis found that TCR clusters from the first cohort tended to co-occur in the 120 or so validation repertoires.

The chain has TRBV7-9 and TRBJ1-3; D remains unclear. Sequencing was carried out using PBMCs. The receptor's source is a woman aged 25 to 39 in good health and CMV-seronegative. The CDR3 DNA reads as TGTGCCAGCAGCTTCCGGGATACTGGAAACACCATATATTTT. This encodes CASSFRDTGNTIYF.